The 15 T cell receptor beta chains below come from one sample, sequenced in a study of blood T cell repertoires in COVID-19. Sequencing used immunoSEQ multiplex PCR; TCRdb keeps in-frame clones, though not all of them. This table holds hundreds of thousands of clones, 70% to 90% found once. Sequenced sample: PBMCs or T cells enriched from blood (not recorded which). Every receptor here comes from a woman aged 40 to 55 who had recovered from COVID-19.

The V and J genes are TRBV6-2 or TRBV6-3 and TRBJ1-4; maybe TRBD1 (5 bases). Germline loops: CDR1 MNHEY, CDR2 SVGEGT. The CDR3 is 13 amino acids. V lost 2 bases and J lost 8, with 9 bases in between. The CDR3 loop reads CASSYAGREKLFF. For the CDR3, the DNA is TGTGCCAGCAGTTACGCGGGACGGGAAAAACTGTTTTTT.

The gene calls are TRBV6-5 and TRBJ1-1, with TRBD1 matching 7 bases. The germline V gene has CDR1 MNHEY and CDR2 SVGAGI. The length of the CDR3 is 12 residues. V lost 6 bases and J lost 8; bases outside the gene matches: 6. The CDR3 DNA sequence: TGTGCCAGCAGAAATACAGGGGCCGAAGCTTTCTTT. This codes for CASRNTGAEAFF.

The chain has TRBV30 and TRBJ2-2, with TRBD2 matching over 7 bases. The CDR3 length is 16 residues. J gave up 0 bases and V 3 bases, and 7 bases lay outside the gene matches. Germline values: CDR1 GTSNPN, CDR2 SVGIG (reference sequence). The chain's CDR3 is CAWRPWTRANTGELFF. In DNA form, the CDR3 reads TGTGCCTGGAGACCATGGACTAGAGCGAACACCGGGGAGCTGTTTTTT.

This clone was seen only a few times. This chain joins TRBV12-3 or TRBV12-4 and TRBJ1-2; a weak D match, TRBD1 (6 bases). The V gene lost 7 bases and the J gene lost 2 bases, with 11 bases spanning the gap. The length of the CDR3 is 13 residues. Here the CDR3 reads CASTFTGNYGYTF. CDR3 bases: TGTGCCAGCACCTTCACAGGGAACTATGGCTACACCTTC.

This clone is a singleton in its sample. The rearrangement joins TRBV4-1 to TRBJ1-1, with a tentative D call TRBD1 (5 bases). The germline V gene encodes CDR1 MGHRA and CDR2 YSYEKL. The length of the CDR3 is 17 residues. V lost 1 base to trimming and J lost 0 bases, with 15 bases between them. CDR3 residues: CASSQGPRQLMNTEAFF. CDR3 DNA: TGCGCCAGCAGCCAAGGCCCGAGACAGCTCATGAACACTGAAGCTTTCTTT.

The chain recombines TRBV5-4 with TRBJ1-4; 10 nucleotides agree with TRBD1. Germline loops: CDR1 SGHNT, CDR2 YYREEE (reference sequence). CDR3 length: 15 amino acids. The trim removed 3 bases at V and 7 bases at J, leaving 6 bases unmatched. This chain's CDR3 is CASSSGRTGGEKLFF. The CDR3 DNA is TGTGCCAGCAGCTCCGGTCGGACAGGGGGTGAAAAACTGTTTTTT. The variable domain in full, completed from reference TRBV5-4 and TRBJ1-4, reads ETGVTQSPTHLIKTRGQQVTLRCSSQSGHNTVSWYQQALGQGPQFIFQYYREEENGRGNFPPRFSGLQFPNYSSELNVNALELDDSALYLCASSSGRTGGEKLFFGSGTQLSVL.

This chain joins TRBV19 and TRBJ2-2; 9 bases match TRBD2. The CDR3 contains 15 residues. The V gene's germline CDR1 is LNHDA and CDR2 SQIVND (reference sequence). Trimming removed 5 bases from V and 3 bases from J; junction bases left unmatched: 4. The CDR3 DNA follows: TGTGCCAGTAGTCTTAGCGGGAGTTACACCGGGGAGCTGTTTTTT. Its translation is CASSLSGSYTGELFF.

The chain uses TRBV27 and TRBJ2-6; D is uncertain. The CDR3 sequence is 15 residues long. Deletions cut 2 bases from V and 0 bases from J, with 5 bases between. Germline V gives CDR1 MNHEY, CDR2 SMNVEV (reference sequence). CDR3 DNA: TGTGCCAGCAGTTTAGTCGTCTCTGGGGCCAACGTCCTGACTTTC. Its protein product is CASSLVVSGANVLTF.

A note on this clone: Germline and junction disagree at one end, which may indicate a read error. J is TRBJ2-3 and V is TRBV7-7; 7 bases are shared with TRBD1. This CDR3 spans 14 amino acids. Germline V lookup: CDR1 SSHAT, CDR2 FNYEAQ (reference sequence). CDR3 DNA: TGTGCTAGCAGCCCTACAGGGGGCACAGATACGCAGTATTTT. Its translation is CASSPTGGTDTQYF.

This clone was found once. CDR3 DNA sequence: TGTGCCAGCAGTTTAGTCGGGGTCCATAATTCACCCCTCCACTTT. It specifies CASSLVGVHNSPLHF. The chain uses TRBV27 and TRBJ1-6; D gene unclear. This CDR3 contains 15 residues. V shed 2 bases and J shed 5 bases, with 10 bases lying between them. Looked up from germline, CDR1 is MNHEY and CDR2 is SMNVEV (reference sequence).

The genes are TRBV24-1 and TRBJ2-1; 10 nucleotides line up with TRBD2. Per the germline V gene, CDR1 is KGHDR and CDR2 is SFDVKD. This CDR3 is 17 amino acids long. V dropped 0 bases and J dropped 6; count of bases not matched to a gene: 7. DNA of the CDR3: TGTGCCACCAGTGATTTGTCTAGCGGGAGTTTTTTCAATGAGCAGTTCTTC. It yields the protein CATSDLSSGSFFNEQFF.

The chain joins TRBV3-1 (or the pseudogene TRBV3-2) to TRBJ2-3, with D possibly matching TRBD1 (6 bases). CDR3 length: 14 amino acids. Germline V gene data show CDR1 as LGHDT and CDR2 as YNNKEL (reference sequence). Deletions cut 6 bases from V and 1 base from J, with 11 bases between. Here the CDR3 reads CASSWDTRTDTQYF. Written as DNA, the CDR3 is TGTGCCAGCAGTTGGGACACTCGCACAGATACGCAGTATTTT.

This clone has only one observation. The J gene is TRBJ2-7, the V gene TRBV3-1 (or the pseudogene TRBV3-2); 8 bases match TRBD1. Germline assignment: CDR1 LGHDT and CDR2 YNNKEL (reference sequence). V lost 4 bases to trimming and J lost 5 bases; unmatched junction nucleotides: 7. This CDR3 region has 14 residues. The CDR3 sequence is CASSRTGQVHEQYF. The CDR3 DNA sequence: TGTGCCAGCAGCCGAACGGGACAGGTACACGAGCAGTACTTC.

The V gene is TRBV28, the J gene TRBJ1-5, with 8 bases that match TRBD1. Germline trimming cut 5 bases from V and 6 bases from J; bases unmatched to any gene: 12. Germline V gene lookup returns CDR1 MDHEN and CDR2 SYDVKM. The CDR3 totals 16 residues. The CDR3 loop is CASSNSGTGDRQPQHF. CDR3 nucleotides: TGTGCCAGCAGTAACTCCGGGACAGGAGATCGTCAGCCCCAGCATTTT.

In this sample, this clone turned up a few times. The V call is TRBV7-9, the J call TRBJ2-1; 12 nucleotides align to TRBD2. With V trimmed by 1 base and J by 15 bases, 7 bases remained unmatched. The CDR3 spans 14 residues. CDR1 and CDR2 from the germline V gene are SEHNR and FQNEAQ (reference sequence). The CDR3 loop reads CASSLVLAGGWRFF. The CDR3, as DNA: TGTGCCAGCAGCTTAGTACTAGCGGGAGGCTGGCGGTTCTTC.